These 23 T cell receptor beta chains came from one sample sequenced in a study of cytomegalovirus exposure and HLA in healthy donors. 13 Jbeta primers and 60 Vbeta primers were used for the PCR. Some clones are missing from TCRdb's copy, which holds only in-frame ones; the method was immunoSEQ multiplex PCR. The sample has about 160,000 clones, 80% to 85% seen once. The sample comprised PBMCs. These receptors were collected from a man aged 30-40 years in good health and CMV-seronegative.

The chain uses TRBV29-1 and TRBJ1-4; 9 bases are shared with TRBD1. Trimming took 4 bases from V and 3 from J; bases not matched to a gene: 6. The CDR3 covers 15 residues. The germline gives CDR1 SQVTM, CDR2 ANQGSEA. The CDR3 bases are TGCAGCGTTGTTGGGACAGGGACCCCTAATGAAAAACTGTTTTTT. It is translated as CSVVGTGTPNEKLFF.

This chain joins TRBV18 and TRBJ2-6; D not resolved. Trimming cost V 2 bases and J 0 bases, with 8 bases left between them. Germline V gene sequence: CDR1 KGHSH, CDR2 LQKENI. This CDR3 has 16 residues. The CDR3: CASSPTRNSGANVLTF. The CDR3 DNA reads TGTGCCAGCTCACCAACAAGAAACTCTGGGGCCAACGTCCTGACTTTC. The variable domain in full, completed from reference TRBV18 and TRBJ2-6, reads NAGVMQNPRHLVRRRGQEARLRCSPMKGHSHVYWYRQLPEEGLKFMVYLQKENIIDESGMPKERFSAEFPKEGPSILRIQQVVRGDSAAYFCASSPTRNSGANVLTFGAGSRLTVL.

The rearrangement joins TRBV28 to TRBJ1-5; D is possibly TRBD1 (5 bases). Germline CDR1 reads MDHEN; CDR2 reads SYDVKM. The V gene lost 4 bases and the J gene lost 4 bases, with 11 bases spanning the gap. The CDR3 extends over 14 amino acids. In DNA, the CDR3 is TGTGCCAGCAGTTCGCCCTCAGGGAATCAGCCCCAGCATTTT. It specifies CASSSPSGNQPQHF. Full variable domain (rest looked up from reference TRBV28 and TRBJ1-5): DVKVTQSSRYLVKRTGEKVFLECVQDMDHENMFWYRQDPGLGLRLIYFSYDVKMKEKGDIPEGYSVSREKKERFSLILESASTNQTSMYLCASSSPSGNQPQHFGDGTRLSIL.

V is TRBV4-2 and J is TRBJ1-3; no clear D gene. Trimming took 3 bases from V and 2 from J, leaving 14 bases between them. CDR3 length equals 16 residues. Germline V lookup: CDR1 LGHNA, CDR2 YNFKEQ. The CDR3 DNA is TGTGCCAGCAGCCACCCTAAAAGGAGTACTGGAAACACCATATATTTT. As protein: CASSHPKRSTGNTIYF.

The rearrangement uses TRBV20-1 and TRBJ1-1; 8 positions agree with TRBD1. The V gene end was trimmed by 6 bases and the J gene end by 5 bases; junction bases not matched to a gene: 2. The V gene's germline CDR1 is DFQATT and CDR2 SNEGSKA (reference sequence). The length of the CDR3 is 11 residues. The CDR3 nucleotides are TGCAGTGCGAACAGGGGGACTGAAGCTTTCTTT. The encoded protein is CSANRGTEAFF.

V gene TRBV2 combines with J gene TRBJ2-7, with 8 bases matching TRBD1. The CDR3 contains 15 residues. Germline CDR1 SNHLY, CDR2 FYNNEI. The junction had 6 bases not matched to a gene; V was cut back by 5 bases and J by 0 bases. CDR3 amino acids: CASSFDRGSSYEQYF. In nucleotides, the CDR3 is TGTGCCAGCAGTTTCGACAGGGGATCCTCCTACGAGCAGTACTTC.

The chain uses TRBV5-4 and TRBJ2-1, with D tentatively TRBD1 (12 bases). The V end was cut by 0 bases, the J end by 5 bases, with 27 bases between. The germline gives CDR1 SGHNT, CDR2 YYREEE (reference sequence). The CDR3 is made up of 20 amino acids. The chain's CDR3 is CASSLVLGQGATSGNNEQFF. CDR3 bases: TGTGCCAGCAGCTTGGTTCTGGGACAGGGGGCGACTAGCGGGAACAATGAGCAGTTCTTC.

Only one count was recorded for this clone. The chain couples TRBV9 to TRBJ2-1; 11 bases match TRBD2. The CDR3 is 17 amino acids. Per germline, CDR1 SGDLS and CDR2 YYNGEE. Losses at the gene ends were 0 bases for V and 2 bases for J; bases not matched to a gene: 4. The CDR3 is CASSVDGGLAAYNEQFF. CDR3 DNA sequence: TGTGCCAGCAGCGTAGACGGGGGACTAGCGGCCTACAATGAGCAGTTCTTC.

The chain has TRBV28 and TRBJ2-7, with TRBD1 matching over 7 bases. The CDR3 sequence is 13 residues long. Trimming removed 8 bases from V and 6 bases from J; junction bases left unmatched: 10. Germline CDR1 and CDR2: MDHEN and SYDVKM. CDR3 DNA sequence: TGTGCCAGCCGATTCACAGGGGTAAGCGAGCAGTACTTC. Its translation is CASRFTGVSEQYF.

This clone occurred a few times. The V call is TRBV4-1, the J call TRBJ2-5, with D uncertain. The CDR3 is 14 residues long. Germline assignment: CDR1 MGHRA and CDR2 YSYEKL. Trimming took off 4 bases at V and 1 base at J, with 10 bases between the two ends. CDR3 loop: CASSRSHAQETQYF. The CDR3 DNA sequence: TGCGCCAGCAGCCGTAGCCATGCCCAAGAGACCCAGTACTTC.

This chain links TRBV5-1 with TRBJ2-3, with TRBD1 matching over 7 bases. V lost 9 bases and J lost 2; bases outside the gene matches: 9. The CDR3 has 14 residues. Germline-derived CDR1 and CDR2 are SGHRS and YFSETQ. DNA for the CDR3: TGCGCCACCACACCGACAGGGAACACAGATACGCAGTATTTT. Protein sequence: CATTPTGNTDTQYF.

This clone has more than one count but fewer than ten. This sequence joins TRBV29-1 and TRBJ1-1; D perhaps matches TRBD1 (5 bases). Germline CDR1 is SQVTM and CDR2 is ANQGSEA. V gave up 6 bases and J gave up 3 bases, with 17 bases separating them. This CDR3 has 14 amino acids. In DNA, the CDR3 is TGCAGCGTCTCGAAAGGGGTGAAGGACACTGAAGCTTTCTTT. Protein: CSVSKGVKDTEAFF.

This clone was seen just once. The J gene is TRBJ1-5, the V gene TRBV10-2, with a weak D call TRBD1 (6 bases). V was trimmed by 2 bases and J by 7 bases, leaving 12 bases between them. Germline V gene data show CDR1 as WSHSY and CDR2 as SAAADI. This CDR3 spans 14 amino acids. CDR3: CASSETIQGQPQHF. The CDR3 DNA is TGCGCCAGCAGTGAGACTATACAGGGCCAGCCCCAGCATTTT.

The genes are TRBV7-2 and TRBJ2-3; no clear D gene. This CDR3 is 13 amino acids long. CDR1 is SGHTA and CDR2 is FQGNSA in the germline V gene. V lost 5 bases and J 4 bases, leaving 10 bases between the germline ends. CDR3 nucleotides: TGTGCCAGCAGCCGATCATTAGCAGATACGCAGTATTTT. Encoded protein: CASSRSLADTQYF.

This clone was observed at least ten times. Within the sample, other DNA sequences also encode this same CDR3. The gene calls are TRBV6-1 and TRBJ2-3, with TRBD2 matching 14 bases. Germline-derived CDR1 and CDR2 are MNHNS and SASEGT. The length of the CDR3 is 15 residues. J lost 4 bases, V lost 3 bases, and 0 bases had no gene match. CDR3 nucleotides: TGTGCCAGCAGTGAGACTAGCGGGGGGGCAGATACGCAGTATTTT. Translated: CASSETSGGADTQYF.

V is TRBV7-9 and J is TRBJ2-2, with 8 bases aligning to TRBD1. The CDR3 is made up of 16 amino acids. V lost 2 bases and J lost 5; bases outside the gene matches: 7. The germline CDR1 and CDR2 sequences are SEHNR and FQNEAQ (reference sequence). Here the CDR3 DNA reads TGTGCCAGCAGCTTACCCCAGGGGGCGCATACCGGGGAGCTGTTTTTT. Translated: CASSLPQGAHTGELFF.

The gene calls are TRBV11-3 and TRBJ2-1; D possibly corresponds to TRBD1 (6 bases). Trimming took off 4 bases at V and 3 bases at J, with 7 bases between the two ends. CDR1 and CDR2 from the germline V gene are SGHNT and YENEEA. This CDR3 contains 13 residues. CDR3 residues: CASSSDSYNEQFF. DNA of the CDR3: TGTGCCAGCAGCTCGGACAGCTACAATGAGCAGTTCTTC.

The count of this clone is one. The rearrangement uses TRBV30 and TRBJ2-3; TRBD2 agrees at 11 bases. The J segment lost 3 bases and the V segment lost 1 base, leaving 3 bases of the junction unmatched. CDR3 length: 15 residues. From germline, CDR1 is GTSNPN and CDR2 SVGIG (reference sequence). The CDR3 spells CAWSGSSGRTDTQYF. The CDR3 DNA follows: TGTGCCTGGAGTGGTTCTAGCGGGAGGACAGATACGCAGTATTTT.

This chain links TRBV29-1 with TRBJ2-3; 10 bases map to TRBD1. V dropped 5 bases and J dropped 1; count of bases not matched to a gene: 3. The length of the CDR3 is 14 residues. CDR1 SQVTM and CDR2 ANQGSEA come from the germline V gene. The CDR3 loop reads CSVRGQGGTDTQYF. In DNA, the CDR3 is TGCAGCGTTCGCGGACAGGGGGGCACAGATACGCAGTATTTT.

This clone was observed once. Here the CDR3 reads CASRAAGGYEQFF. The CDR3 coding sequence is TGTGCCAGTAGGGCTGCGGGAGGGTATGAGCAGTTCTTC. J is TRBJ2-1 and V is TRBV19, with 9 bases lining up with TRBD2. The CDR3 runs to 13 residues. Trimming cost V 6 bases and J 8 bases; bases outside gene matches: 5. Germline CDR1 and CDR2: LNHDA and SQIVND (reference sequence).

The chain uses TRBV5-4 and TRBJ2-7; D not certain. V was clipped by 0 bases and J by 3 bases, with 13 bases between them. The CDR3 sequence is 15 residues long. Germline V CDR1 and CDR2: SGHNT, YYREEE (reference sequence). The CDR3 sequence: CASSLGASRNYEQYF. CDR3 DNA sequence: TGTGCCAGCAGCTTGGGAGCCTCGCGGAACTACGAGCAGTACTTC.

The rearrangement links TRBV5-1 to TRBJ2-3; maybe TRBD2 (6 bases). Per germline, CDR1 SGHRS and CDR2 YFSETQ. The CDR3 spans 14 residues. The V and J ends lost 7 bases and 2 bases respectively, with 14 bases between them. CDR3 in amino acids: CASGVSGSTDTQYF. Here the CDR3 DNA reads TGCGCCAGCGGGGTTAGCGGTTCCACAGATACGCAGTATTTT.

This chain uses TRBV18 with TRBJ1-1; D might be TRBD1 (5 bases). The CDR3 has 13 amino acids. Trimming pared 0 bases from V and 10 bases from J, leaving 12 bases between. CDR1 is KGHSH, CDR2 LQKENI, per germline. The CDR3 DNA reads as TGTGCCAGCTCACCACCGGGGGGTTCTGCAGCTTTCTTT. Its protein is CASSPPGGSAAFF.